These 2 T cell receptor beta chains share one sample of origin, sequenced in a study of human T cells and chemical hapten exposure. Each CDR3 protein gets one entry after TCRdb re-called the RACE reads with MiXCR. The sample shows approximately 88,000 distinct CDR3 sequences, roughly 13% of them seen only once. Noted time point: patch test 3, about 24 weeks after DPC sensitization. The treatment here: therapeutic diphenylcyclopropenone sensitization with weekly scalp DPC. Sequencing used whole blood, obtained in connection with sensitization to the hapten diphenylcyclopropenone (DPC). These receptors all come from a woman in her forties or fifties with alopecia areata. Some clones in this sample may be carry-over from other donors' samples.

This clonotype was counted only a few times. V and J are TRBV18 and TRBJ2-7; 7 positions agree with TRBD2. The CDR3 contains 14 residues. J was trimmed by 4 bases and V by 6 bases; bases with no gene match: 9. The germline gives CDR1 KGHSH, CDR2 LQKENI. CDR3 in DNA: TGTGCCAGCTCTCCAAGGGGAGGGAAGTACGAGCAGTACTTC. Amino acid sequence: CASSPRGGKYEQYF.

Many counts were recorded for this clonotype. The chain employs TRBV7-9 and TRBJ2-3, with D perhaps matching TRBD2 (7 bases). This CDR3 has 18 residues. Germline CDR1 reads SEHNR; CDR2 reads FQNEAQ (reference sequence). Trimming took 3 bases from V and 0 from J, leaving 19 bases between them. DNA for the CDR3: TGTGCCAGCAGCTTTCCGCAAGGGGGGGGTGCTAGCACAGATACGCAGTATTTT. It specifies CASSFPQGGGASTDTQYF. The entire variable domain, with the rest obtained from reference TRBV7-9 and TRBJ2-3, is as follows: DTGVSQNPRHKITKRGQNVTFRCDPISEHNRLYWYRQTLGQGPEFLTYFQNEAQLEKSRLLSDRFSAERPKGSFSTLEIQRTEQGDSAMYLCASSFPQGGGASTDTQYFGPGTRLTVL.